These T cell receptor beta chains were read from a single sample in a study of blood T cell repertoires in COVID-19. TCRdb's table, derived via immunoSEQ multiplex PCR, lists solely in-frame clones and lacks some. The sample contains under 300,000 clones, around 86% of which appear only once. Sequenced input: PBMCs or T cells enriched from blood (not recorded which). These receptors came from a young man who had recovered from COVID-19. Each CDR3 is given with its conserved first and last residue. A D gene is named only where the DNA matches it firmly. Clone size is not always given. Where it is, it says once, few, many or a class for expanded clones.

NA,TRBV30,TRBD1,TRBJ1-1,12,TGTGCCTGGCTTAGTCCAGGGGGCGTGGCTTTCTTT,CAWLSPGGVAFF
NA,TRBV28,TRBD1,TRBJ1-1,16,TGTGCCAGCAGGTTAACCCCTCCGACAGGGAGGACTGAAGCTTTCTTT,CASRLTPPTGRTEAFF
NA,TRBV5-1,TRBD1,TRBJ2-6,13,TGCGCCAGCAGCCAGGACAGGGGCAACGTCCTGACTTTC,CASSQDRGNVLTF
NA,TRBV14,TRBD2,TRBJ2-1,17,TGTGCCAGCAGCCAAGGTGGGGTCCTAGCGGGAGTTGATGAGCAGTTCTTC,CASSQGGVLAGVDEQFF
NA,TRBV30,TRBD2,TRBJ2-2,13,TGTGCCTGGAGTGGACTAGCGGGAGCGGAGCTGTTTTTT,CAWSGLAGAELFF
few,TRBV7-6,TRBD2,TRBJ2-2,18,TGTGCCAGCAGCTTAGTCGCCCCCTCCAGCGGGGACACCGGGGAGCTGTTTTTT,CASSLVAPSSGDTGELFF
NA,TRBV5-1,NA,TRBJ1-2,15,TGCGCCAGCAGCTTGGGTAGGGGTCCTAACTATGGCTACACCTTC,CASSLGRGPNYGYTF
NA,TRBV6-2/TRBV6-3,TRBD1,TRBJ1-2,16,TGTGCCAGCAGTTACTCCCTGGCAGGGGGCGGCTATGGCTACACCTTC,CASSYSLAGGGYGYTF
NA,TRBV6-5,NA,TRBJ2-1,15,TGTGCCAGCAGGGTAGCGGCCTACTCCTACAATGAGCAGTTCTTC,CASRVAAYSYNEQFF
once,TRBV6-5,NA,TRBJ1-2,15,TGTGCCAGCAGGAAAAACTCATACCCAAACTATGGCTACACCTTC,CASRKNSYPNYGYTF
NA,TRBV14,NA,TRBJ1-6,17,TGTGCCAGCAGCCAAGGGAGCAGGGTCTCCTATAATTCACCCCTCCACTTT,CASSQGSRVSYNSPLHF
NA,TRBV7-9,NA,TRBJ2-1,15,TGTGCCAGCACCCTCGGGGGTGGAACGACTAATGAGCAGTTCTTC,CASTLGGGTTNEQFF
few,TRBV5-1,NA,TRBJ1-3,15,TGCGCCAGCAGCTACGACAGGACCTCTGGAAACACCATATATTTT,CASSYDRTSGNTIYF
few,TRBV11-3,NA,TRBJ1-3,16,TGTGCCAGCAGCTTAGCGCCGCGGGGCACTGGAAACACCATATATTTT,CASSLAPRGTGNTIYF
NA,TRBV5-1,NA,TRBJ2-7,14,TGCGCCAGCAGCTTGATGGACACGACCTACGAGCAGTACTTC,CASSLMDTTYEQYF
NA,TRBV18,TRBD2,TRBJ2-1,15,TGTGCCAGCTCATTTACTAGCGGGTCCTACAATGAGCAGTTCTTC,CASSFTSGSYNEQFF
NA,TRBV3-1/TRBV3-2,NA,TRBJ1-3,14,TGTGCCAGCAGCTGGGAGCCCTCTGGAAACACCATATATTTT,CASSWEPSGNTIYF
NA,TRBV10-2,NA,TRBJ1-3,16,TGCGCCAGCAGTGAGTTAGGGGGGGACTCTGGAAACACCATATATTTT,CASSELGGDSGNTIYF
NA,TRBV4-1,TRBD1,TRBJ1-2,16,TGCGCCAGCAGCCAACTGTTTGACCGGGACAGATTGCTTGCGGACTTC,CASSQLFDRDRLLADF
NA,TRBV5-4,NA,TRBJ1-1,15,TGTGCCAGCAGCTTGTGGGGGGGTTCGTTCACTGAAGCTTTCTTT,CASSLWGGSFTEAFF
NA,TRBV2,TRBD1,TRBJ2-5,15,TGTGCCAGCAGGACCCCGACAGGGAACCAAGAGACCCAGTACTTC,CASRTPTGNQETQYF
NA,TRBV10-3,NA,TRBJ2-5,14,TGTGCCATCAGCATCCAGGGGTCCCAAGAGACCCAGTACTTC,CAISIQGSQETQYF
once,TRBV10-3,NA,TRBJ2-7,19,TGTGCCATCAGAACTCAGGGGCGAGACTACAATTCCCCCTCCTACGAGCAGTACTTC,CAIRTQGRDYNSPSYEQYF
NA,TRBV11-3,NA,TRBJ2-3,11,TGTGCCAGCAGCTTGCAGGTTACGCAGTATTTT,CASSLQVTQYF
NA,TRBV7-2,TRBD1,TRBJ1-1,14,TGTGCCAGCAGCTCCGGGACAGGGAACACTGAAGCTTTCTTT,CASSSGTGNTEAFF
NA,TRBV2,TRBD1,TRBJ1-1,13,TGTGCCAGCAGCCCACAGGGGTACACTGAAGCTTTCTTT,CASSPQGYTEAFF
once,TRBV11-3,TRBD1,TRBJ1-1,17,TGTGCCAGCAGCCCCGGGACAGGGATCCGGGCCGGCACTGAAGCTTTCTTT,CASSPGTGIRAGTEAFF
NA,TRBV30,NA,TRBJ1-6,12,TGTGCCTGGCAGGGCTATAATTCACCCCTCCACTTT,CAWQGYNSPLHF
NA,TRBV19,TRBD1,TRBJ1-5,17,TGTGCCAGTAGTCCGAAGCCCGGGACAGGGGGCTGGCAGCCCCAGCATTTT,CASSPKPGTGGWQPQHF
NA,TRBV27,TRBD2,TRBJ2-3,15,TGTGCCAGCAGTTTATGGGCTAGCGGGACAGATACGCAGTATTTT,CASSLWASGTDTQYF
NA,TRBV13,NA,TRBJ2-7,14,TGTGCCAGCAGCGGACCGACAGGAACCTACGAGCAGTACTTC,CASSGPTGTYEQYF
NA,TRBV5-6,TRBD1,TRBJ1-4,15,TGTGCCAGCAGCTTGTGGCAGGGGGCTAATGAAAAACTGTTTTTT,CASSLWQGANEKLFF
NA,TRBV27,NA,TRBJ2-4,13,TGTGCCAGCAGAGGGAGTGGCAAAAACATTCAGTACTTC,CASRGSGKNIQYF
NA,TRBV7-9,TRBD2,TRBJ2-7,16,TGTGCCAGCAGCTCATGGAGACTAGCGGGAGAGGACGAGCAGTACTTC,CASSSWRLAGEDEQYF
NA,TRBV11-2,NA,TRBJ1-1,15,TGTGCCAGCAGCTCCCCCAGGGGAGGGTACACTGAAGCTTTCTTT,CASSSPRGGYTEAFF
NA,TRBV18,TRBD1,TRBJ2-5,14,TGTGCCAGTTCCGACAGGGGGATTAAAGAGACCCAGTACTTC,CASSDRGIKETQYF
NA,TRBV28,NA,TRBJ1-3,15,TGTGCCAGCACCCCTGGTGCGGTGTCTGGAAACACCATATATTTT,CASTPGAVSGNTIYF
NA,TRBV18,NA,TRBJ1-2,16,TGTGCCAGCTCACCTATCCCGCGGGGCGAATCCTATGGCTACACCTTC,CASSPIPRGESYGYTF
NA,TRBV4-1,TRBD1,TRBJ1-1,15,TGCGCCAGCAGCCAAGGGGACAGGGCCTACACTGAAGCTTTCTTT,CASSQGDRAYTEAFF
NA,TRBV15,TRBD2,TRBJ2-1,18,TGTGCCACCAGCAGAGAGGGTTTGCGGGAGGGACCCTACAATGAGCAGTTCTTC,CATSREGLREGPYNEQFF
NA,TRBV28,NA,TRBJ1-2,14,TGTGCCAGCAGAAAAGCCGGACTTCCGGAGGGCTACACCTTC,CASRKAGLPEGYTF
NA,TRBV9,TRBD2,TRBJ2-7,19,TGTGCCAGCAGCGTAGGATTAGCGGGAGCCCCACTCGACCGTCGCGAGCAGTACTTC,CASSVGLAGAPLDRREQYF
once,TRBV30,NA,TRBJ2-1,13,TGTGCCTGGACTAGCGAGTTATACAATGAGCAGTTCTTC,CAWTSELYNEQFF
NA,TRBV4-1,NA,TRBJ2-3,17,TGCGCCAGCAGCCAAGTGACAGGCGACGGTGCACAACGGGCGCAGTATTTT,CASSQVTGDGAQRAQYF
NA,TRBV28,TRBD1,TRBJ1-5,16,TGTGCCAGCAGTTCCTCCGGGGGACAGGGGGGCCTAACCCAGCATTTT,CASSSSGGQGGLTQHF
NA,TRBV5-1,TRBD1,TRBJ1-2,14,TGCGCCAGCAGCTCGGGACAGGCCAACTATGGCTACACCTTC,CASSSGQANYGYTF
NA,TRBV6-1,TRBD2,TRBJ2-7,11,TGTGCCAGCAGTGAAGCGGCGGGGGAGTACTTC,CASSEAAGEYF
NA,TRBV10-3,NA,TRBJ1-4,12,TGTGCCATCAGTGAAGGGGTGGAAAAACTGTTTTTT,CAISEGVEKLFF
NA,TRBV4-1,NA,TRBJ2-3,17,TGCGCCAGCAGCCACCGGGACTCACTGCACACCAGCGATACGCAGTATTTT,CASSHRDSLHTSDTQYF
NA,TRBV19,TRBD2,TRBJ2-1,18,TGTGCCAGTATGAGGACTAGCGGGAGACCGAGCTCCTACAATGAGCAGTTCTTC,CASMRTSGRPSSYNEQFF
once,TRBV4-1,NA,TRBJ1-1,18,TGCGCCAGCAGCCGCGAATCTCCGACAGGACAGTTCAACACTGAAGCTTTCTTT,CASSRESPTGQFNTEAFF